The sequence of this TCR beta chain was determined in a study of blood T cell repertoires in COVID-19. Whole-study context: Material from acute and convalescent COVID-19 was sourced from the United States, Italy and Spain.

Data came from immunoSEQ multiplex PCR; TCRdb stores just in-frame clones and leaves some out. Found here are 25,000 to 35,000 clones, more than 75% of them singletons; the top ten hold around 8.2%. Germline values: CDR1 LGHNA, CDR2 YNFKEQ. The CDR3 loop spans 15 amino acids. V dropped 1 base and J dropped 2; count of bases not matched to a gene: 2. V gene TRBV4-2 combines with J gene TRBJ2-3; TRBD1 matches 8 bases. The source of this sequence is a man between 65 and 85 years old with active or convalescent COVID-19. The sample consisted of peripheral blood. CDR3 nucleotide sequence: TGTGCCAGCAGCCAAGGGGACAGGTTCACAGATACGCAGTATTTT. This codes for CASSQGDRFTDTQYF.